This TCR beta chain was observed in a study of blood T cell repertoires in COVID-19. Study as a whole: In each case, the material was cDNA or gDNA derived from T cells, B-cell-depleted T cells, or PBMCs.

Repertoires were generated with immunoSEQ multiplex PCR, while TCRdb's copy carries only in-frame clones and drops some. The profile shows more than 200,000 clones, over 70% of them singletons. Participants spanned ages roughly 18 to 95 years and resided in around 25 US areas. This clone has only one observation. Input material: PBMCs or T cells enriched from blood (not recorded which). This receptor was obtained from a woman aged 25 to 39 who had been exposed to COVID-19.

Written as DNA, the CDR3 is TGTGCCAGCAGTCCGACCAGACAGGGGGCAGGGTATGGCTACACCTTC. Translation gives CASSPTRQGAGYGYTF. This chain connects TRBV2 to TRBJ1-2; TRBD1 matches 10 bases. J lost 5 bases, V lost 5 bases, and 11 bases had no gene match. The CDR3 is made up of 16 amino acids. From germline, CDR1 is SNHLY and CDR2 FYNNEI.